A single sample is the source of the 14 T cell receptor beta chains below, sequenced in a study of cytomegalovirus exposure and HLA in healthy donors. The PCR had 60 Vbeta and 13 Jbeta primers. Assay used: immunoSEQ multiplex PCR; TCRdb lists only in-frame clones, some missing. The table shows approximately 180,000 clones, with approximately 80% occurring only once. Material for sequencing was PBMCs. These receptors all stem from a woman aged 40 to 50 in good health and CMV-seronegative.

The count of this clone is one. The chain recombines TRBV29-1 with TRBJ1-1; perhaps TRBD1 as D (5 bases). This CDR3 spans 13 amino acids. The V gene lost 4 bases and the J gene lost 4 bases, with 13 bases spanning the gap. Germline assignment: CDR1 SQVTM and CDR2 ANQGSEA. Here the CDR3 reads CSVGNPQGTEAFF. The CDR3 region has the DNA TGCAGCGTTGGAAATCCTCAGGGCACTGAAGCTTTCTTT.

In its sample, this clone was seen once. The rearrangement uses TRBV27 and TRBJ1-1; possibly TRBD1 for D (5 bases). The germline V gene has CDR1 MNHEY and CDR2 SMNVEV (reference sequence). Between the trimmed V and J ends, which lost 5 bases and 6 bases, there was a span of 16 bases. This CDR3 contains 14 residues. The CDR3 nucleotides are TGTGCCAGCAGTACATTCGGGGGGTCCCCTGAAGCTTTCTTT. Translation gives CASSTFGGSPEAFF.

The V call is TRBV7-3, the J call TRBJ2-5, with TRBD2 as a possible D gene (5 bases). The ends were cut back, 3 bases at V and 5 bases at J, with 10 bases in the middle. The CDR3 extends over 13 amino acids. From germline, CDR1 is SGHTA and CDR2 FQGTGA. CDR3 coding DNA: TGTGCCAGCAGCTTCACTAGTGATGAGACCCAGTACTTC. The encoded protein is CASSFTSDETQYF. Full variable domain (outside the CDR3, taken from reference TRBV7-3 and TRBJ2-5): GAGVSQTPSNKVTEKGKYVELRCDPISGHTALYWYRQSLGQGPEFLIYFQGTGAADDSGLPNDRFFAVRPEGSVSTLKIQRTERGDSAVYLCASSFTSDETQYFGPGTRLLVL.

CDR3 in amino acids: CASSPGATYNEQFF. Here the CDR3 DNA reads TGTGCCAGCAGCCCGGGTGCTACCTACAATGAGCAGTTCTTC. V is TRBV6-5 and J is TRBJ2-1, with D uncertain. The germline gives CDR1 MNHEY, CDR2 SVGAGI. Deletions cut 6 bases from V and 2 bases from J, with 11 bases between. The CDR3 is 14 amino acids.

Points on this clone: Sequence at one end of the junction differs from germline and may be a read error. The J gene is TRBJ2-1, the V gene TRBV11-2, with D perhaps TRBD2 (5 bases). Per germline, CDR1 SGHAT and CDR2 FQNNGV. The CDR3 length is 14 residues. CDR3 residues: CASNLILASGEQFF. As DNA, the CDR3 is TGTGCCAGCAACTTAATCCTAGCCTCCGGTGAGCAGTTCTTC. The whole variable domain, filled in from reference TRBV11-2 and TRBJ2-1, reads EAGVAQSPRYKIIEKRQSVAFWCNPISGHATLYWYQQILGQGPKLLIQFQNNGVVDDSQLPKDRFSAERLKGVDSTLKIQPAKLEDSAVYLCASNLILASGEQFFGPGTRLTVL.

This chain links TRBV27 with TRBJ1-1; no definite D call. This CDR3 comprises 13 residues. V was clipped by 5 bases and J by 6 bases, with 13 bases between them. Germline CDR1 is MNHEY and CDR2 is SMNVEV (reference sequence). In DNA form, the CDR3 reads TGTGCCAGCAGTAGCGCCGTCCACTCTGAAGCTTTCTTT. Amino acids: CASSSAVHSEAFF.

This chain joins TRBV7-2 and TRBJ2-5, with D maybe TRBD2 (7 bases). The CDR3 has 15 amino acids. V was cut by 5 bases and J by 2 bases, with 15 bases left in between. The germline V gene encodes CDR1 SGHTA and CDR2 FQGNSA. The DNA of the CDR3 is TGTGCCAGCAGCGCCGACGGGGGGCAACAAGAGACCCAGTACTTC. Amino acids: CASSADGGQQETQYF.

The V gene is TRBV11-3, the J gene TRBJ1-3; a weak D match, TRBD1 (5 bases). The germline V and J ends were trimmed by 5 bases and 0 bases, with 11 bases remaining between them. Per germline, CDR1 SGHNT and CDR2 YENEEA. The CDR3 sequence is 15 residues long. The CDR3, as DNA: TGTGCCAGCAGCCTCGGGGGGGTCTCTGGAAACACCATATATTTT. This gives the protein CASSLGGVSGNTIYF. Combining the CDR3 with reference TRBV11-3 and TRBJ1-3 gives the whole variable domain EAGVVQSPRYKIIEKKQPVAFWCNPISGHNTLYWYLQNLGQGPELLIRYENEEAVDDSQLPKDRFSAERLKGVDSTLKIQPAELGDSAVYLCASSLGGVSGNTIYFGEGSWLTVV.

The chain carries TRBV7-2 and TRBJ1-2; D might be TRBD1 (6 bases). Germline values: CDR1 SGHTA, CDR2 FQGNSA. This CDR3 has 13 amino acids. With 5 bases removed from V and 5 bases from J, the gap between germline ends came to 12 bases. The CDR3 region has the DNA TGTGCCAGCAGCCCGGTGGGGACATATGGCTACACCTTC. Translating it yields CASSPVGTYGYTF.

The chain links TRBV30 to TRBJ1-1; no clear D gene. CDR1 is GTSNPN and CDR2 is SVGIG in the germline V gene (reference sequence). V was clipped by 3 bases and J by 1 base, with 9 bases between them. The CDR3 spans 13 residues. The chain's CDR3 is CAWSQQENTEAFF. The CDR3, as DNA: TGTGCCTGGAGCCAGCAGGAGAACACTGAAGCTTTCTTT.

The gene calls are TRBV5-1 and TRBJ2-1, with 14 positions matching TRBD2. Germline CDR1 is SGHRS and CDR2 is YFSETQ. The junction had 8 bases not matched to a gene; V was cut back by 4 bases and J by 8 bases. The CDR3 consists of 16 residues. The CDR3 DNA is TGCGCCAGCAGCGCGGGACTAGCGGGAGAGTTGGATGAGCAGTTCTTC. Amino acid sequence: CASSAGLAGELDEQFF.

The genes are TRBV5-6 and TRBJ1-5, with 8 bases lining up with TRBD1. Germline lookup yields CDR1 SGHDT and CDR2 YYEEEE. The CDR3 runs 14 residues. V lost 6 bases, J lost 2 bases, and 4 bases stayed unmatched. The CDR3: CASIPGQGNQPQHF. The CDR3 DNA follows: TGTGCCAGCATCCCGGGACAGGGCAATCAGCCCCAGCATTTT.

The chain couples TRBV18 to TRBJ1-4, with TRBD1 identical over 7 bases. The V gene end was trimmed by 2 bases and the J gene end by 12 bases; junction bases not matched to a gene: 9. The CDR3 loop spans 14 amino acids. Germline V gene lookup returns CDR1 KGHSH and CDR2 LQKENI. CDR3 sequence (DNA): TGTGCCAGCTCACCAGTCCGGCAGGGGGAGGAACTGTTTTTT. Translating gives CASSPVRQGEELFF.

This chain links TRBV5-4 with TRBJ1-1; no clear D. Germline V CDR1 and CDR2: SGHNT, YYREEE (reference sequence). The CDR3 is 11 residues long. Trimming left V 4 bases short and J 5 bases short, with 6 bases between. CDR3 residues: CASSQDTEAFF. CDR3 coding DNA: TGTGCCAGCAGCCAGGATACTGAAGCTTTCTTT. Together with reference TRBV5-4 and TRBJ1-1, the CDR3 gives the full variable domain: ETGVTQSPTHLIKTRGQQVTLRCSSQSGHNTVSWYQQALGQGPQFIFQYYREEENGRGNFPPRFSGLQFPNYSSELNVNALELDDSALYLCASSQDTEAFFGQGTRLTVV.